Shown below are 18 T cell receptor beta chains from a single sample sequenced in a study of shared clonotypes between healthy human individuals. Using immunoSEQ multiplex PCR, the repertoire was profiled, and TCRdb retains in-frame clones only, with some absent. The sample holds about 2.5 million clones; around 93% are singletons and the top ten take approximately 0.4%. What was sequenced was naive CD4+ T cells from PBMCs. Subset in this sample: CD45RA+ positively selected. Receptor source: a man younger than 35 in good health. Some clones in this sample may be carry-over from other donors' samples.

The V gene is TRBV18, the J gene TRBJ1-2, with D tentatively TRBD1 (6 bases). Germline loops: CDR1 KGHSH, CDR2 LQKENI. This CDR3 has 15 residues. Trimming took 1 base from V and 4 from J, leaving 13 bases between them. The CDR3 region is CASSPLKGEIYGYTF. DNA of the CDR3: TGTGCCAGCTCACCACTCAAGGGGGAGATCTATGGCTACACCTTC.

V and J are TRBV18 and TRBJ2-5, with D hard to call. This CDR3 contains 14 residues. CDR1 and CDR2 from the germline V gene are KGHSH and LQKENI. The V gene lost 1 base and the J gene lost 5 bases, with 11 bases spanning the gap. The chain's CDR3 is CASSPLGQAETQYF. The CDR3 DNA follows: TGTGCCAGCTCACCACTCGGGCAGGCGGAGACCCAGTACTTC.

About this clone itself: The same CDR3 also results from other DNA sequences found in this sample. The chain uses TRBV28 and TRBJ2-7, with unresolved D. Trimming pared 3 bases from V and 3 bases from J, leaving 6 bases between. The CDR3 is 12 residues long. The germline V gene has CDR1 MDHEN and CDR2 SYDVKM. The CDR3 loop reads CASSLYSYEQYF. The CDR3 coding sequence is TGTGCCAGCAGTTTGTACAGCTACGAGCAGTACTTC.

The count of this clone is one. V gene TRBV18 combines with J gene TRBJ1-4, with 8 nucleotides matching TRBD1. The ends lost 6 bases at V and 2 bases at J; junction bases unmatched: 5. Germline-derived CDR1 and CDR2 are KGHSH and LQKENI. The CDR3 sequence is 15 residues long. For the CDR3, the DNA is TGTGCCAGCTCGCAGGGGGCCAGTACTAATGAAAAACTGTTTTTT. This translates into CASSQGASTNEKLFF.

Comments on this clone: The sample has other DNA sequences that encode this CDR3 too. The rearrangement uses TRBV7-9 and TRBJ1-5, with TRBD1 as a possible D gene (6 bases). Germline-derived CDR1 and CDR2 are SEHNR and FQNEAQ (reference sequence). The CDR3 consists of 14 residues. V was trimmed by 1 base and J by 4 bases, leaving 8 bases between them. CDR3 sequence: CASSLEGGNQPQHF. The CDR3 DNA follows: TGTGCCAGCAGCTTAGAAGGGGGTAATCAGCCCCAGCATTTT. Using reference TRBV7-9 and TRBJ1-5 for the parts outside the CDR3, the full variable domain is DTGVSQNPRHKITKRGQNVTFRCDPISEHNRLYWYRQTLGQGPEFLTYFQNEAQLEKSRLLSDRFSAERPKGSFSTLEIQRTEQGDSAMYLCASSLEGGNQPQHFGDGTRLSIL.

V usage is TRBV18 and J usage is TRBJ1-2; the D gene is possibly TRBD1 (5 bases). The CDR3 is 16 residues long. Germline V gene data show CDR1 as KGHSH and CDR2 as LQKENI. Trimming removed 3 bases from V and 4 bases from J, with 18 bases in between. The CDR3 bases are TGTGCCAGCTCACCTCTTTCTGGGGGGGACGGCTATGGCTACACCTTC. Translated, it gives CASSPLSGGDGYGYTF.

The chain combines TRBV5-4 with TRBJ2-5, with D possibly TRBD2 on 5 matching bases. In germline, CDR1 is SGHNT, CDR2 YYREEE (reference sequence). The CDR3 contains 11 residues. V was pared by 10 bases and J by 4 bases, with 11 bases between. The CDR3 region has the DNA TGTGCCTCGGGATATGGAGAGACCCAGTACTTC. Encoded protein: CASGYGETQYF.

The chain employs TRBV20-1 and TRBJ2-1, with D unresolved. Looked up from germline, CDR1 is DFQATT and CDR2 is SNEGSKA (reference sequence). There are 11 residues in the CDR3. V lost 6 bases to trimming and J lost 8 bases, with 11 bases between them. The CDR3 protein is CSAPAFHEQFF. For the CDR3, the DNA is TGCAGTGCACCGGCCTTCCATGAGCAGTTCTTC.

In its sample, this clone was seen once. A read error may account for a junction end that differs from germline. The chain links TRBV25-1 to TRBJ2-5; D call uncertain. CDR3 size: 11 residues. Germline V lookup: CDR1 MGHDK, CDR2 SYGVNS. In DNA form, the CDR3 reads TGTGCCGGCAGTGAAATTGAGACCCAGTACTTC. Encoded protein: CAGSEIETQYF.

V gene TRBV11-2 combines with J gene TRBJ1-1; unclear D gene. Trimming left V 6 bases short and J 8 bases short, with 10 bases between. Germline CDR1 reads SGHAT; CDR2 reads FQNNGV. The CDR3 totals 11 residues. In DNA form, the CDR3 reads TGTGCCAGCAGATCCGACCGAGAAGCTTTCTTT. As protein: CASRSDREAFF.

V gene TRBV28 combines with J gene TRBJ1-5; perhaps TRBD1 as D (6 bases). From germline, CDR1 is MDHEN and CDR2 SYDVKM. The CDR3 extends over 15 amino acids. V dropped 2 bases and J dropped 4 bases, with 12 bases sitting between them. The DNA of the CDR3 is TGTGCCAGCAGTTTAACGACAGGCCGAAATCAGCCCCAGCATTTT. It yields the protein CASSLTTGRNQPQHF. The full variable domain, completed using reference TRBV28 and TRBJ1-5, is DVKVTQSSRYLVKRTGEKVFLECVQDMDHENMFWYRQDPGLGLRLIYFSYDVKMKEKGDIPEGYSVSREKKERFSLILESASTNQTSMYLCASSLTTGRNQPQHFGDGTRLSIL.

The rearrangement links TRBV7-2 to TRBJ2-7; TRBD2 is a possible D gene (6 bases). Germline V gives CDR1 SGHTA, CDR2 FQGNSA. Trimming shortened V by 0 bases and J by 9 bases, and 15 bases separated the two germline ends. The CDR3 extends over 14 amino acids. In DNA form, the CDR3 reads TGTGCCAGCAGCTTAGCAACTACTAGCTCCGGGCAGTACTTC. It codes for CASSLATTSSGQYF.

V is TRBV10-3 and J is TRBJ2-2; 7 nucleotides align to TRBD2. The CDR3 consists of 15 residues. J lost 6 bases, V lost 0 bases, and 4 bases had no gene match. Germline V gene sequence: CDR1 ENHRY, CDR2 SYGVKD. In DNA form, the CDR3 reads TGTGCCATCAGTGAGTCCGGACTAGACGCCGGGGAGCTGTTTTTT. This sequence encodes CAISESGLDAGELFF.

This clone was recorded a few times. CDR3 region: CASSLMTEQFF. CDR3 coding DNA: TGCGCCAGCAGCTTGATGACCGAGCAGTTCTTC. The V and J genes are TRBV5-1 and TRBJ2-1; no reliable D call. Germline V gene data show CDR1 as SGHRS and CDR2 as YFSETQ. Trimming shortened V by 1 base and J by 10 bases, and 6 bases separated the two germline ends. The CDR3 sequence is 11 residues long. The full variable domain, in which reference TRBV5-1 and TRBJ2-1 provide the parts outside the CDR3, is KAGVTQTPRYLIKTRGQQVTLSCSPISGHRSVSWYQQTPGQGLQFLFEYFSETQRNKGNFPGRFSGRQFSNSRSEMNVSTLELGDSALYLCASSLMTEQFFGPGTRLTVL.

CDR3: CASSSREGEQYF. The DNA for the CDR3 is TGTGCCAGCAGCTCGAGGGAGGGCGAGCAGTACTTC. The chain carries TRBV11-3 and TRBJ2-7, with 7 bases fitting TRBD2. The CDR3 is made up of 12 amino acids. With 4 bases clipped from V and 6 bases from J, the junction kept 3 bases outside the gene matches. Germline CDR1 reads SGHNT; CDR2 reads YENEEA.

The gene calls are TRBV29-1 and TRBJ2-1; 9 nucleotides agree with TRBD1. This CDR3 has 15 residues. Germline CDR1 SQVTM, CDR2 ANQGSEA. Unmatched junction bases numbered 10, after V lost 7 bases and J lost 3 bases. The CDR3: CSAPPGQGFYNEQFF. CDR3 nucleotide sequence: TGCAGCGCGCCACCGGGACAGGGATTCTACAATGAGCAGTTCTTC.

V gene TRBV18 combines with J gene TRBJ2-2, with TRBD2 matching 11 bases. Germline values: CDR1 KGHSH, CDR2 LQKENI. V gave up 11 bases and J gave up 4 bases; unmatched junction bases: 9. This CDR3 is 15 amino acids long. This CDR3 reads CAGAAGTSGTGELFF. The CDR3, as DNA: TGTGCCGGTGCCGCCGGGACTAGCGGCACCGGGGAGCTGTTTTTT. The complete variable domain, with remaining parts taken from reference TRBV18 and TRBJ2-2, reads NAGVMQNPRHLVRRRGQEARLRCSPMKGHSHVYWYRQLPEEGLKFMVYLQKENIIDESGMPKERFSAEFPKEGPSILRIQQVVRGDSAAYFCAGAAGTSGTGELFFGEGSRLTVL.

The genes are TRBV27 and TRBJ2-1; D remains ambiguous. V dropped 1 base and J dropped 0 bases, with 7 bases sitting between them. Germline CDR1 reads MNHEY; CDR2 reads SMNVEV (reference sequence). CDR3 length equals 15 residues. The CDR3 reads CASSLWLSSYNEQFF. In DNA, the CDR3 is TGTGCCAGCAGTTTATGGCTGTCCTCCTACAATGAGCAGTTCTTC.